The 6 T cell receptor beta chains presented below share a single source sample, sequenced in a study of untreated major depressive disorder. The assay was immunoSEQ multiplex PCR, and TCRdb's table has in-frame clones only and misses some. The table has roughly 22,000 clones, approximately 89% seen once; the top ten hold about 0.45%. Material for sequencing was CD4+ T cells from PBMCs. Receptors originate from a woman aged 40 to 50 in good health.

V gene TRBV28 combines with J gene TRBJ1-1; perhaps TRBD1 as D (5 bases). The germline V gene has CDR1 MDHEN and CDR2 SYDVKM. V shed 5 bases and J shed 1 base, with 14 bases lying between them. The CDR3 loop spans 15 amino acids. This chain's CDR3 is CASSRSGTANTEAFF. The CDR3 nucleotides are TGTGCCAGCAGTCGCTCCGGGACGGCGAACACTGAAGCTTTCTTT.

This clone was seen a single time. The CDR3 nucleotides read TGTGCCAGCAGGACTAGCGGGGGTTCATACAATGAGCAGTTCTTC. Protein sequence: CASRTSGGSYNEQFF. The chain couples TRBV2 to TRBJ2-1, with 12 bases that match TRBD2. J lost 4 bases, V lost 6 bases, and 4 bases had no gene match. This CDR3 contains 15 residues. Per germline, CDR1 SNHLY and CDR2 FYNNEI.

The chain couples TRBV15 to TRBJ1-6; the match to TRBD1 covers 7 bases. The CDR3 has 14 amino acids. Germline CDR1 reads LNHNV; CDR2 reads YYDKDF (reference sequence). Trimming took 6 bases from V and 7 from J; bases not matched to a gene: 6. The CDR3 spells CATRGDSDNSPLHF. The CDR3 nucleotides are TGTGCCACCAGGGGGGACAGTGACAATTCACCCCTCCACTTT.

The genes are TRBV2 and TRBJ1-4; TRBD1 is a possible D gene (6 bases). Per germline, CDR1 SNHLY and CDR2 FYNNEI. Trimming cost V 1 base and J 7 bases, with 13 bases left between them. This CDR3 is 15 amino acids long. The CDR3 loop reads CASSEVRGAGEKLFF. Here the CDR3 DNA reads TGTGCCAGCAGTGAAGTCAGGGGCGCAGGTGAAAAACTGTTTTTT.

CDR3 residues: CASSPGTAVGYTF. CDR3 nucleotide sequence: TGTGCCAGCAGCCCCGGGACCGCCGTGGGCTACACCTTC. The chain couples TRBV16 to TRBJ1-2; weak D call: TRBD1 (5 bases). V dropped 4 bases and J dropped 8 bases, with 14 bases sitting between them. The CDR3 consists of 13 residues. From germline, CDR1 is KGHSY and CDR2 FQNENV.

This chain connects TRBV6-1 to TRBJ2-1; TRBD2 agrees at 9 bases. Germline CDR1 reads MNHNS; CDR2 reads SASEGT. The ends lost 0 bases at V and 2 bases at J; junction bases unmatched: 5. CDR3 length: 17 amino acids. CDR3 protein: CASSEALAGFPYNEQFF. In DNA form, the CDR3 reads TGTGCCAGCAGTGAAGCGCTAGCGGGATTCCCCTACAATGAGCAGTTCTTC.